The 27 T cell receptor beta chains below come from one sample, sequenced in a study of OX40 agonist ivuxolimab in advanced cancers. To prepare the library, the immunoSEQ multiplex PCR assay was applied. TCRdb's version of the immuneACCESS table is confined to in-frame rearrangements and falls short of the full clone set. An unresolved V gene accounts for under half of the shortfall where checked; the remainder is of unknown origin. The sample table records around 66,000 clones; about nine tenths of these occur just once. Together, the top ten hold under 20% of the sample. The sample in question was CD4+ or CD8+ T cells sorted from blood, obtained in a trial of the OX40 agonist ivuxolimab. Source of these receptors: an adult with an advanced solid tumor such as melanoma, head and neck, liver or kidney cancer.

J is TRBJ1-4 and V is TRBV5-6; possible D gene TRBD1, 5 bases. Trimming pared 0 bases from V and 7 bases from J, leaving 13 bases between. CDR1 is SGHDT, CDR2 YYEEEE, per germline. This CDR3 region has 15 residues. The DNA of the CDR3 is TGTGCCAGCAGCTTGGGAGACAGCCTGGTTGAAAAACTGTTTTTT. Amino acids: CASSLGDSLVEKLFF.

The chain couples TRBV7-8 to TRBJ2-4; the match to TRBD2 covers 14 bases. Germline V gene sequence: CDR1 SGHVS, CDR2 FQNEAQ. J lost 0 bases, V lost 5 bases, and 9 bases had no gene match. CDR3 length equals 19 residues. The CDR3 reads CASSNGLAGGLLAKNIQYF. The CDR3 region has the DNA TGTGCCAGCAGCAACGGACTAGCGGGGGGTCTACTAGCCAAAAACATTCAGTACTTC. Filled out from reference TRBV7-8 and TRBJ2-4, the complete variable domain reads GAGVSQSPRYKVAKRGQDVALRCDPISGHVSLFWYQQALGQGPEFLTYFQNEAQLDKSGLPSDRFFAERPEGSVSTLKIQRTQQEDSAVYLCASSNGLAGGLLAKNIQYFGAGTRLSVL.

The chain links TRBV7-2 to TRBJ2-7; 8 bases line up with TRBD2. The CDR3 has 15 amino acids. The ends lost 0 bases at V and 5 bases at J; junction bases unmatched: 6. Per the germline V gene, CDR1 is SGHTA and CDR2 is FQGNSA. The CDR3 region is CASSLASGAGDEQYF. The CDR3 DNA reads TGTGCCAGCAGCTTAGCTAGCGGGGCTGGGGACGAGCAGTACTTC.

V and J are TRBV4-2 and TRBJ1-4; 11 bases line up with TRBD1. The CDR3 covers 15 residues. Per germline, CDR1 LGHNA and CDR2 YNFKEQ. V dropped 0 bases and J dropped 8; count of bases not matched to a gene: 2. The CDR3: CASSQEGQGGEKLFF. The CDR3 coding sequence is TGTGCCAGCAGCCAAGAGGGACAGGGGGGGGAAAAACTGTTTTTT.

This clone occurred once. V gene TRBV27 combines with J gene TRBJ1-1, with no clear D. The germline V gene has CDR1 MNHEY and CDR2 SMNVEV (reference sequence). The CDR3 is 13 residues long. Trimming cost V 2 bases and J 7 bases, with 11 bases left between them. CDR3 residues: CASSLSLADEAFF. Here the CDR3 DNA reads TGTGCCAGCAGTTTAAGCTTGGCAGATGAAGCTTTCTTT.

The chain recombines TRBV2 with TRBJ1-6; 7 bases match TRBD1. Trimming took 9 bases from V and 6 from J; bases not matched to a gene: 5. Looked up from germline, CDR1 is SNHLY and CDR2 is FYNNEI. This CDR3 is built from 13 residues. The chain's CDR3 is CASTRDSNSPLHF. CDR3 DNA sequence: TGTGCCAGTACCCGGGACAGTAATTCACCCCTCCACTTT.

Details on this clone: One end of the junction does not line up with germline, which may come from a read error. The V and J genes are TRBV7-7 and TRBJ2-1, with TRBD2 matching over 8 bases. CDR3 length: 14 residues. Germline V gene data show CDR1 as SSHAT and CDR2 as FNYEAQ (reference sequence). CDR3 region: CASSQGLVNNEQFF. CDR3 DNA: TGTGCTAGCAGCCAGGGACTAGTTAATAATGAGCAGTTCTTC.

J is TRBJ1-2 and V is TRBV2, with D hard to call. The germline V gene encodes CDR1 SNHLY and CDR2 FYNNEI. V lost 4 bases and J lost 6, with 12 bases in between. The CDR3 covers 13 residues. This chain's CDR3 is CASSAQDFDGYTF. The CDR3 DNA follows: TGTGCCAGCAGTGCCCAGGATTTCGATGGCTACACCTTC. Combining the CDR3 with reference TRBV2 and TRBJ1-2 gives the whole variable domain EPEVTQTPSHQVTQMGQEVILRCVPISNHLYFYWYRQILGQKVEFLVSFYNNEISEKSEIFDDQFSVERPDGSNFTLKIRSTKLEDSAMYFCASSAQDFDGYTFGSGTRLTVV.

This clone was detected only a few times. CDR3: CASTQGQGSTEAFF. The CDR3 nucleotides read TGTGCCAGTACCCAGGGACAGGGTAGCACTGAAGCTTTCTTT. This chain uses TRBV19 with TRBJ1-1; 9 bases align to TRBD1. In germline, CDR1 is LNHDA, CDR2 SQIVND (reference sequence). This CDR3 has 14 residues. V trimming: 7 bases; J trimming: 4 bases; junction bases outside the gene matches: 7.

The V call is TRBV29-1, the J call TRBJ2-5; TRBD2 agrees at 7 bases. The CDR3 consists of 12 residues. Germline loops: CDR1 SQVTM, CDR2 ANQGSEA. Trimming removed 3 bases from V and 5 bases from J; junction bases left unmatched: 3. The CDR3 protein is CSVEGGVETQYF. The CDR3 nucleotides read TGCAGCGTTGAGGGGGGGGTGGAGACCCAGTACTTC.

The chain has TRBV6-6 and TRBJ1-5, with 9 bases fitting TRBD1. Trimming removed 6 bases from V and 3 bases from J; junction bases left unmatched: 6. The CDR3 extends over 15 amino acids. Germline-derived CDR1 and CDR2 are MNHNY and SVGAGI (reference sequence). The DNA of the CDR3 is TGTGCCAGCAGCCCCGGGACAGGGAACAATCAGCCCCAGCATTTT. This translates into CASSPGTGNNQPQHF.

The CDR3 reads CASQTSGGFNEQFF. In DNA form, the CDR3 reads TGTGCCAGCCAAACTAGCGGGGGCTTCAATGAGCAGTTCTTC. The genes are TRBV28 and TRBJ2-1, with 11 bases aligning to TRBD2. V lost 8 bases to trimming and J lost 6 bases; unmatched junction nucleotides: 6. This CDR3 has 14 residues. Germline V gene sequence: CDR1 MDHEN, CDR2 SYDVKM.

The rearrangement uses TRBV6-5 and TRBJ2-7, with TRBD1 identical over 9 bases. This CDR3 region has 13 residues. Trimming at V came to 6 bases and at J to 4 bases, leaving 4 bases not matched to a gene. The V gene's germline CDR1 is MNHEY and CDR2 SVGAGI. As DNA, the CDR3 is TGTGCCAGCAGCCTACAGGGGGCATACGAGCAGTACTTC. It specifies CASSLQGAYEQYF.

This chain joins TRBV5-6 and TRBJ2-1; 9 nucleotides agree with TRBD1. Losses at the gene ends were 0 bases for V and 3 bases for J; bases not matched to a gene: 4. Germline loops: CDR1 SGHDT, CDR2 YYEEEE. The CDR3 totals 16 residues. This CDR3 is CASSLGQGVYYNEQFF. The CDR3 DNA follows: TGTGCCAGCAGCTTGGGACAGGGGGTTTACTACAATGAGCAGTTCTTC.

The gene calls are TRBV2 and TRBJ1-2; 7 bases align to TRBD1. The CDR3 spans 13 residues. J lost 1 base, V lost 8 bases, and 4 bases had no gene match. The V gene's germline CDR1 is SNHLY and CDR2 FYNNEI. The CDR3 loop is CASGRQGNYGYTF. Written as DNA, the CDR3 is TGTGCCAGCGGAAGACAGGGTAACTATGGCTACACCTTC.

The gene calls are TRBV7-9 and TRBJ2-1, with D possibly matching TRBD1 (5 bases). CDR1 SEHNR and CDR2 FQNEAQ come from the germline V gene (reference sequence). The CDR3 is 12 amino acids. Trimming left V 1 base short and J 9 bases short, with 7 bases between. Here the CDR3 DNA reads TGTGCCAGCAGCTTAGAGGGGTCTGAGCAGTTCTTC. It is translated as CASSLEGSEQFF.

V gene TRBV6-5 combines with J gene TRBJ1-2, with D perhaps matching TRBD1 (5 bases). The CDR3 runs 16 residues. Germline CDR1 MNHEY, CDR2 SVGAGI. Trimming removed 2 bases at V and 4 bases at J, with 17 bases between. The CDR3 sequence: CASSYLGGGDSYGYTF. The DNA of the CDR3 is TGTGCCAGCAGTTACCTCGGTGGGGGTGACAGCTATGGCTACACCTTC.

The chain employs TRBV4-1 and TRBJ1-2; tentatively, D is TRBD1 (6 bases). Germline V gives CDR1 MGHRA, CDR2 YSYEKL. The CDR3 contains 15 residues. With 2 bases removed from V and 4 bases from J, the gap between germline ends came to 14 bases. The CDR3 region has the DNA TGCGCCAGCAGCCAAATGGACGGGGGCGGCTATGGCTACACCTTC. This sequence encodes CASSQMDGGGYGYTF.

The J gene is TRBJ1-1, the V gene TRBV6-1; unclear D gene. Germline V lookup: CDR1 MNHNS, CDR2 SASEGT. This CDR3 is built from 13 residues. V was clipped by 10 bases and J by 6 bases, with 18 bases between them. Written as DNA, the CDR3 is TGTGCCACGAATGACCGGGTGTTAGCTGAAGCTTTCTTT. Translated, it gives CATNDRVLAEAFF.

This clone was recorded only once. The rearrangement joins TRBV12-5 to TRBJ2-1, with TRBD1 identical over 8 bases. Germline V lookup: CDR1 LGHNT, CDR2 FRNRAP. J lost 4 bases, V lost 5 bases, and 1 base had no gene match. The CDR3 sequence is 13 residues long. CDR3 loop: CASGGTGYNEQFF. The CDR3 nucleotides are TGTGCTAGTGGTGGGACAGGTTACAATGAGCAGTTCTTC.

V usage is TRBV11-2 and J usage is TRBJ2-1, with a tentative D call TRBD2 (5 bases). CDR3 length equals 17 residues. V gave up 5 bases and J gave up 2 bases, with 19 bases separating them. Germline V gives CDR1 SGHAT, CDR2 FQNNGV. The DNA for the CDR3 is TGTGCCAGCAGCCCCCCCGCGACAAGGAGGACCTACAATGAGCAGTTCTTC. Translated, it gives CASSPPATRRTYNEQFF.

The chain is built from TRBV12-2 and TRBJ2-3; TRBD2, the table's D call, lacks a check against the DNA. TRBV12-2 is shown as a pseudogene. This CDR3 has 15 amino acids. The DNA for the CDR3 is TGTGCAAGTCGCCTGGGACTAGCTGGCACAGATACGCAGTATTTT. Translation gives CASRLGLAGTDTQYF.

This clone was seen more than once but under ten times. The CDR3 region has the DNA TGCAGTGCTACACCCAACACCGTAGCTTTCTTT. Protein: CSATPNTVAFF. The J gene is TRBJ1-1, the V gene TRBV20-1; unclear D gene. Per germline, CDR1 DFQATT and CDR2 SNEGSKA (reference sequence). V was trimmed by 4 bases and J by 10 bases, leaving 13 bases between them. The CDR3 is 11 amino acids.

The chain employs TRBV6-6 and TRBJ1-5, with 9 bases lining up with TRBD1. Germline CDR1 reads MNHNY; CDR2 reads SVGAGI (reference sequence). The CDR3 is made up of 15 amino acids. The V gene end was trimmed by 8 bases and the J gene end by 7 bases; junction bases not matched to a gene: 12. The CDR3 DNA follows: TGTGCCAGCCAAGACGGGACAGGGCTCCAGCAGCCCCAGCATTTT. Translated: CASQDGTGLQQPQHF.

V and J are TRBV6-1 and TRBJ1-1, with TRBD1 as a possible D gene (5 bases). The ends were cut back, 8 bases at V and 0 bases at J, with 10 bases in the middle. Germline lookup yields CDR1 MNHNS and CDR2 SASEGT. The CDR3 sequence is 13 residues long. CDR3 sequence (DNA): TGTGCCAGCTCCCAGGGTTTGAACACTGAAGCTTTCTTT. Encoded protein: CASSQGLNTEAFF.

This chain uses TRBV28 with TRBJ1-5; 8 bases match TRBD1. Germline trimming cut 5 bases from V and 2 bases from J; bases unmatched to any gene: 14. The CDR3 extends over 18 amino acids. Germline CDR1 reads MDHEN; CDR2 reads SYDVKM. The CDR3 spells CASSTTGQGQIGNQPQHF. In DNA, the CDR3 is TGTGCCAGCAGTACGACCGGACAGGGACAGATTGGCAATCAGCCCCAGCATTTT.

A single count supports this clone. This chain uses TRBV6-5 with TRBJ1-1, with a tentative D call TRBD1 (5 bases). The germline V gene has CDR1 MNHEY and CDR2 SVGAGI. Trimming took 2 bases from V and 8 from J, leaving 12 bases between them. This CDR3 has 13 amino acids. The CDR3 protein is CASSYGQGGEAFF. CDR3 coding DNA: TGTGCCAGCAGTTACGGCCAGGGAGGGGAAGCTTTCTTT.